The 13 T cell receptor beta chains in this list originate from one sample, sequenced in a study of blood T cell repertoires in COVID-19. Sequenced by immunoSEQ multiplex PCR; TCRdb stores in-frame clones only, minus some. Found here are about 46,000 clones, around 87% of them singletons; the top ten hold more than 15%. The sample taken for sequencing was peripheral blood. These receptors came from a human donor in a cohort sampled during active COVID-19.

J is TRBJ2-1 and V is TRBV7-6; a possible D gene is TRBD2 (5 bases). Trimming cost V 1 base and J 2 bases, with 12 bases left between them. The CDR3 has 16 amino acids. Germline V gene sequence: CDR1 SGHVS, CDR2 FNYEAQ. The CDR3 here is CASSLELDWAYNEQFF. The CDR3 DNA is TGTGCCAGCAGCTTAGAATTGGACTGGGCCTACAATGAGCAGTTCTTC. Full variable domain (rest looked up from reference TRBV7-6 and TRBJ2-1): GAGVSQSPRYKVTKRGQDVALRCDPISGHVSLYWYRQALGQGPEFLTYFNYEAQQDKSGLPNDRFSAERPEGSISTLTIQRTEQRDSAMYRCASSLELDWAYNEQFFGPGTRLTVL.

The gene calls are TRBV7-9 and TRBJ1-1; D might be TRBD1 (5 bases). Germline CDR1 is SEHNR and CDR2 is FQNEAQ (reference sequence). The ends were cut back, 5 bases at V and 5 bases at J, with 9 bases in the middle. This CDR3 is built from 12 residues. The CDR3 sequence: CASSRSGTEAFF. Written as DNA, the CDR3 is TGTGCCAGCAGCCGTTCAGGGACTGAAGCTTTCTTT. Variable domain in full (rest from reference TRBV7-9 and TRBJ1-1): DTGVSQNPRHKITKRGQNVTFRCDPISEHNRLYWYRQTLGQGPEFLTYFQNEAQLEKSRLLSDRFSAERPKGSFSTLEIQRTEQGDSAMYLCASSRSGTEAFFGQGTRLTVV.

About this clone itself: At one of its ends the junction is not consistent with the germline gene, which may arise from a read error. V is TRBV2 and J is TRBJ2-7; D gene ambiguous. The CDR3 runs to 11 residues. CDR1 and CDR2 (germline): SNHLY, FYNNEI. CDR3 protein: CASSGSTSPIF. CDR3 sequence (DNA): TGTGCCAGCAGTGGGAGCACTTCCCCAATCTTC. The variable domain in full, with the rest retrieved from reference TRBV2 and TRBJ2-7, is EPEVTQTPSHQVTQMGQEVILRCVPISNHLYFYWYRQILGQKVEFLVSFYNNEISEKSEIFDDQFSVERPDGSNFTLKIRSTKLEDSAMYFCASSGSTSPIFGPGTRLTVT.

The V gene is TRBV3-1 (or the pseudogene TRBV3-2), the J gene TRBJ2-1; maybe TRBD1 (6 bases). CDR3 length: 14 amino acids. The germline gives CDR1 LGHDT, CDR2 YNNKEL (reference sequence). Trimming left V 1 base short and J 4 bases short, with 8 bases between. The CDR3 protein is CASSQVGQYNEQFF. Here the CDR3 DNA reads TGTGCCAGCAGCCAAGTTGGACAGTACAATGAGCAGTTCTTC.

The chain links TRBV7-2 to TRBJ2-7; 7 nucleotides line up with TRBD1. The CDR3 runs to 16 residues. V shed 4 bases and J 1 base; nucleotides not matched to a gene: 10. The germline CDR1 and CDR2 sequences are SGHTA and FQGNSA. This CDR3 is CASSSASGTVSYEQYF. The DNA for the CDR3 is TGTGCCAGCAGCTCTGCGTCCGGGACAGTATCCTACGAGCAGTACTTC.

J is TRBJ2-1 and V is TRBV27; no clear D gene. V lost 7 bases and J 0 bases, leaving 13 bases between the germline ends. From germline, CDR1 is MNHEY and CDR2 SMNVEV (reference sequence). This CDR3 has 15 amino acids. The CDR3 DNA reads TGTGCCAGCAAGTCAGCGATCTTCTCCTACAATGAGCAGTTCTTC. It specifies CASKSAIFSYNEQFF.

V usage is TRBV20-1 and J usage is TRBJ2-7, with unresolved D. Trimming removed 2 bases at V and 6 bases at J, with 5 bases between. Germline values: CDR1 DFQATT, CDR2 SNEGSKA (reference sequence). This CDR3 has 10 amino acids. CDR3 sequence: CSARPREQYF. The DNA of the CDR3 is TGCAGTGCTAGACCCCGCGAGCAGTACTTC.

The chain recombines TRBV6-6 with TRBJ2-1; 9 bases map to TRBD2. V lost 7 bases, J lost 5 bases, and 9 bases stayed unmatched. Germline V gene data show CDR1 as MNHNY and CDR2 as SVGAGI (reference sequence). The CDR3 is made up of 15 amino acids. The CDR3 DNA reads as TGTGCCAGCATTAGAGCGGCTAGCGGGGACAATGAGCAGTTCTTC. Its translation: CASIRAASGDNEQFF.

The genes are TRBV7-3 and TRBJ2-7; 9 nucleotides line up with TRBD1. This CDR3 is 14 amino acids long. The V and J ends lost 2 bases and 3 bases, in that order; junction bases with no gene match: 2. Germline V gene data show CDR1 as SGHTA and CDR2 as FQGTGA. In DNA form, the CDR3 reads TGTGCCAGCAGCTTAGGGGGACAGGGCTACGAGCAGTACTTC. It is translated as CASSLGGQGYEQYF.

The chain is built from TRBV7-8 and TRBJ2-3; possible D gene TRBD2, 7 bases. Trimming cost V 5 bases and J 1 base, with 13 bases left between them. This CDR3 is built from 15 residues. Germline V gives CDR1 SGHVS, CDR2 FQNEAQ. The CDR3 loop reads CASSKRGARTDTQYF. The CDR3 DNA follows: TGTGCCAGCAGCAAACGGGGGGCCCGCACAGATACGCAGTATTTT.

The chain uses TRBV19 and TRBJ2-1, with 7 nucleotides matching TRBD1. The CDR3 length is 14 residues. Per germline, CDR1 LNHDA and CDR2 SQIVND (reference sequence). Trimming at V came to 1 base and at J to 3 bases, leaving 0 bases not matched to a gene. CDR3 residues: CASSIGTGYNEQFF. Written as DNA, the CDR3 is TGTGCCAGTAGTATAGGGACAGGCTACAATGAGCAGTTCTTC. The full variable domain, with the rest looked up from reference TRBV19 and TRBJ2-1, is DGGITQSPKYLFRKEGQNVTLSCEQNLNHDAMYWYRQDPGQGLRLIYYSQIVNDFQKGDIAEGYSVSREKKESFPLTVTSAQKNPTAFYLCASSIGTGYNEQFFGPGTRLTVL.

This clone was seen once. This chain joins TRBV27 and TRBJ2-7; the match to TRBD2 covers 13 bases. In germline, CDR1 is MNHEY, CDR2 SMNVEV (reference sequence). This CDR3 has 16 residues. The V gene end was trimmed by 6 bases and the J gene end by 5 bases; junction bases not matched to a gene: 10. CDR3 region: CASSPGPGLAGDEQYF. The CDR3 DNA sequence: TGTGCCAGCAGCCCCGGTCCCGGACTAGCGGGGGACGAGCAGTACTTC.

V usage is TRBV28 and J usage is TRBJ1-2; 7 positions agree with TRBD1. The ends lost 4 bases at V and 9 bases at J; junction bases unmatched: 11. Per germline, CDR1 MDHEN and CDR2 SYDVKM. There are 14 residues in the CDR3. The CDR3 protein is CASSSPTGSMSYTF. The CDR3 region has the DNA TGTGCCAGCAGTTCTCCGACAGGGAGTATGAGCTACACCTTC.